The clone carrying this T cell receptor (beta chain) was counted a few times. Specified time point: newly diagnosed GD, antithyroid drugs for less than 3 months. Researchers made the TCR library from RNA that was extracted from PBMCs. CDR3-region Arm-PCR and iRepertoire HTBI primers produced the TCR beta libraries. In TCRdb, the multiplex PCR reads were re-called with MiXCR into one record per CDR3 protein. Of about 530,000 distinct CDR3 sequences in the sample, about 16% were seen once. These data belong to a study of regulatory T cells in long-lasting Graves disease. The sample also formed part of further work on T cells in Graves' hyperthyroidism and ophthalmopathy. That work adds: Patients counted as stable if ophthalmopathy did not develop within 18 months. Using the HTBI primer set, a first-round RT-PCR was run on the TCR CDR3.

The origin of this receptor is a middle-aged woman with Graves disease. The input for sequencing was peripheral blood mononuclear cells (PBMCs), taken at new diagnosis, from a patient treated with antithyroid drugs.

Here the CDR3 DNA reads TGCGCCAGCAGCCAAGAGGGTATCCCGCACCGCACAGATACGCAGTATTTT. This gives the protein CASSQEGIPHRTDTQYF. The chain joins TRBV4-1 to TRBJ2-3; D gene uncertain. The CDR3 totals 17 residues. Germline V CDR1 and CDR2: MGHRA, YSYEKL. V was cut by 0 bases and J by 1 base, with 14 bases left in between.